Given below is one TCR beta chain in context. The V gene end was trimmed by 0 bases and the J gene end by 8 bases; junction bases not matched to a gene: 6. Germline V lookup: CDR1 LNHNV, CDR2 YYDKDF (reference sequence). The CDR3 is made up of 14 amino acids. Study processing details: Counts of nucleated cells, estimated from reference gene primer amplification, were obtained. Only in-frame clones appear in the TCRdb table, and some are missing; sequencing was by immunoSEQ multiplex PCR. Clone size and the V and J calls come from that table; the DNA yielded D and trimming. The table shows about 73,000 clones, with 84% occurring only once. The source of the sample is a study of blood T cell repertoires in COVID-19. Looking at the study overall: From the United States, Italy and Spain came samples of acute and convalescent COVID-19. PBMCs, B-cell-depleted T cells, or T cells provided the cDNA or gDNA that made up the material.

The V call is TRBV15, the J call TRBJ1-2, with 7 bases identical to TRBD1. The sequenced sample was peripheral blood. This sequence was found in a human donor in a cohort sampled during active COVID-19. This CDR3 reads CATSRDTGANGYTF. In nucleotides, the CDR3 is TGTGCCACCAGCAGAGATACAGGGGCAAACGGCTACACCTTC.